The clone carrying this T cell receptor beta chain was seen more than once but under ten times. TCRbeta libraries were built with three rounds of nested PCR, modified from ARM-PCR. TCRdb fed the multiplex PCR reads into MiXCR, producing one record per CDR3 protein. The table lists roughly 49,000 distinct CDR3 sequences, 74% of them singletons. This sample's RNA came from whole unsorted tissue. This non-tumor lung sample came from over 3 cm beyond the tumor edge. This sample was included in a study of tumor and adjacent non-tumor tissue in lung cancer. V was clipped by 6 bases and J by 11 bases; unmatched bases: 18. The CDR3 has 17 amino acids. Germline assignment: CDR1 MNHEY and CDR2 SVGEGT.

The gene calls are TRBV6-2 or TRBV6-3 and TRBJ2-1; 11 bases fit TRBD2. This clonotype originated in a woman in her fifties or sixties with non-small cell lung cancer. Material: distant non-tumor lung tissue. CDR3: CASSPNSGRAANDKQFF. CDR3 DNA sequence: TGTGCCAGCAGCCCGAATAGCGGGAGGGCCGCAAACGATAAGCAGTTCTTC.